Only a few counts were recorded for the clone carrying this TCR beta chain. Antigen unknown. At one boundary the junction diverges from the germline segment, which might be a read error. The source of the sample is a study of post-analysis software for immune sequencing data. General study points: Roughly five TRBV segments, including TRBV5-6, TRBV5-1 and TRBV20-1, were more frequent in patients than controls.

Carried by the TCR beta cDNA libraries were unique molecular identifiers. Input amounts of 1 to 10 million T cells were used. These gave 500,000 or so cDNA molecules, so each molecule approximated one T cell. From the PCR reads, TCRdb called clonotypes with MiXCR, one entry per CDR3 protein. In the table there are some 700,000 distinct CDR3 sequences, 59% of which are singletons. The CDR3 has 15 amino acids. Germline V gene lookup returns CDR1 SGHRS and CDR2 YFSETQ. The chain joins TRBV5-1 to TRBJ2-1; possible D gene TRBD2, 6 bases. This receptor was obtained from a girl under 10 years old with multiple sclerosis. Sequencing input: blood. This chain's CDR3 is CASSLEGLLYNEQFF. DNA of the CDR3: TGTGCCAGCAGCTTGGAGGGACTCCTCTACAATGAGCAGTTCTTC.